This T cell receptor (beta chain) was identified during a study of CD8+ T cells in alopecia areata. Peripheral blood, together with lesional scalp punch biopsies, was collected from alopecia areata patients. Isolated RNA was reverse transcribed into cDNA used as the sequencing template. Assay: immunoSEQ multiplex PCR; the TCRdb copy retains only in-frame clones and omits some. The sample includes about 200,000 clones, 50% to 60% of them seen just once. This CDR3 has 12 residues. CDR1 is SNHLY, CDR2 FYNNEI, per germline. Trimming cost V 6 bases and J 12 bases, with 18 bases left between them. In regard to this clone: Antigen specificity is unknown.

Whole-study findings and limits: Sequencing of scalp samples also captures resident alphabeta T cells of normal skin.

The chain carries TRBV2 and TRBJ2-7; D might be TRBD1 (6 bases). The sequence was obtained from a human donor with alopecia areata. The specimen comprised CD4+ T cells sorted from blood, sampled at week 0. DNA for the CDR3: TGTGCCAGCAGAACCATTATCAGGGGATGGTACTTC. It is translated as CASRTIIRGWYF.